These 11 T cell receptor beta chains came from one sample sequenced in a study of cytomegalovirus exposure and HLA in healthy donors. Assay: immunoSEQ multiplex PCR; the TCRdb copy retains only in-frame clones and omits some. The repertoire holds 250,000 to 350,000 clones, with around 89% as singletons. Sequenced input: PBMCs. The receptor set was obtained from a woman aged 18 to 35 in good health and CMV-seronegative.

This clone has more than one count but fewer than ten. This chain's CDR3 is CSVEGTGHTEAFF. The CDR3 coding sequence is TGCAGCGTTGAGGGGACGGGACATACTGAAGCTTTCTTT. The chain couples TRBV29-1 to TRBJ1-1; possible D gene TRBD1, 6 bases. The CDR3 is 13 residues long. Germline CDR1 SQVTM, CDR2 ANQGSEA. V shed 3 bases and J shed 5 bases, with 13 bases lying between them.

The chain couples TRBV27 to TRBJ2-1, with unresolved D. Germline V gives CDR1 MNHEY, CDR2 SMNVEV (reference sequence). This CDR3 has 14 amino acids. Between the trimmed V and J ends, which lost 7 bases and 2 bases, there was a span of 12 bases. In DNA form, the CDR3 reads TGTGCCAGCATGAGGAATTGGGCCTACAATGAGCAGTTCTTC. It codes for CASMRNWAYNEQFF.

The gene calls are TRBV7-6 and TRBJ2-3; D is perhaps TRBD1 (5 bases). This CDR3 comprises 13 residues. Germline V gene data show CDR1 as SGHVS and CDR2 as FNYEAQ. Trimming shortened V by 4 bases and J by 2 bases, and 7 bases separated the two germline ends. CDR3 DNA sequence: TGTGCCAGCAGCTCGGACAACACAGATACGCAGTATTTT. As protein: CASSSDNTDTQYF.

The rearrangement links TRBV28 to TRBJ2-7, with 10 positions matching TRBD2. From germline, CDR1 is MDHEN and CDR2 SYDVKM. V was clipped by 6 bases and J by 3 bases; unmatched bases: 8. There are 15 residues in the CDR3. The CDR3 region has the DNA TGTGCCAGCAGCGTTAGACTAGCGGGCCGCTACGAGCAGTACTTC. It specifies CASSVRLAGRYEQYF.

The chain is built from TRBV29-1 and TRBJ1-3; the D gene is possibly TRBD1 (6 bases). Germline V CDR1 and CDR2: SQVTM, ANQGSEA. This CDR3 spans 15 amino acids. Trimming removed 6 bases from V and 0 bases from J, with 15 bases in between. In DNA, the CDR3 is TGCAGCGTCGGGCAGGGGCAAAGCTCTGGAAACACCATATATTTT. This translates into CSVGQGQSSGNTIYF.

CDR3 in amino acids: CASSIDEGEAYEQYF. DNA of the CDR3: TGTGCCAGTAGTATAGATGAAGGGGAGGCCTACGAGCAGTACTTC. V usage is TRBV19 and J usage is TRBJ2-7; TRBD2 might be the D (6 bases). Germline V gene sequence: CDR1 LNHDA, CDR2 SQIVND (reference sequence). Between the trimmed V and J ends, which lost 0 bases and 2 bases, there was a span of 11 bases. This CDR3 spans 15 amino acids.

This clone was seen just once. The CDR3 bases are TGCGCCAGCAGTGGAGAGAGAGATCAGCCCCAGCATTTT. Translated: CASSGERDQPQHF. The chain employs TRBV10-2 and TRBJ1-5; D remains unclear. The CDR3 loop spans 13 amino acids. Germline V lookup: CDR1 WSHSY, CDR2 SAAADI. Trimming cost V 4 bases and J 5 bases, with 9 bases left between them.

The chain recombines TRBV6-1 with TRBJ2-1; D is unclear. This CDR3 contains 12 residues. The germline V and J ends were trimmed by 5 bases and 5 bases, with 7 bases remaining between them. Germline CDR1 is MNHNS and CDR2 is SASEGT. The DNA of the CDR3 is TGTGCCAGCAGTCCCCAGGACAATGAGCAGTTCTTC. This translates into CASSPQDNEQFF.

CDR3 coding DNA: TGTGCCATCAGTGAGCTACTCGGACGGGGGGCAGATACGCAGTATTTT. It yields the protein CAISELLGRGADTQYF. This sequence joins TRBV10-3 and TRBJ2-3; TRBD2 agrees at 7 bases. In germline, CDR1 is ENHRY, CDR2 SYGVKD. The trim removed 2 bases at V and 4 bases at J, leaving 9 bases unmatched. The CDR3 has 16 residues.

The V call is TRBV7-2, the J call TRBJ1-4; D might be TRBD1 (6 bases). V lost 5 bases to trimming and J lost 1 base, with 11 bases between them. This CDR3 has 15 amino acids. Per the germline V gene, CDR1 is SGHTA and CDR2 is FQGNSA. The CDR3 loop reads CASSVRGGTNEKLFF. The CDR3 DNA reads as TGTGCCAGCAGCGTTAGAGGGGGAACTAATGAAAAACTGTTTTTT.

This clone was detected only a few times. The chain combines TRBV28 with TRBJ2-7, with D perhaps matching TRBD2 (6 bases). This CDR3 has 14 amino acids. Germline values: CDR1 MDHEN, CDR2 SYDVKM. Trimming left V 3 bases short and J 7 bases short, with 16 bases between. The CDR3 nucleotides read TGTGCCAGCAGTTTTCTGGGTGGGGGGAAAGAGCAGTACTTC. It codes for CASSFLGGGKEQYF.